Here is one T cell receptor (beta chain) with its context. The sample is drawn from a study of graft-versus-host responses after intestinal transplantation. Germline CDR1 reads MNHNS; CDR2 reads SASEGT. Trimming at V came to 6 bases and at J to 8 bases, leaving 10 bases not matched to a gene. This CDR3 has 14 amino acids. The method was immunoSEQ multiplex PCR; TCRdb's version includes in-frame clones alone and lacks a portion of them. The sample includes 21,000 or so clones, approximately 60% of them seen just once. The sample here was alloreactive CD4+ T cells from a mixed lymphocyte reaction culture, taken before intestinal transplant. Subset meaning: CFSE-low proliferating T cells sorted from roughly six-day pre-transplant mixed lymphocyte reaction (GvH or HvG direction). This receptor was taken from a human patient who received an intestinal transplant. V gene TRBV6-1 combines with J gene TRBJ1-2, with 9 bases identical to TRBD1. The CDR3 protein is CASRAGTGILGYTF. CDR3 coding DNA: TGTGCCAGCAGAGCCGGGACAGGGATCTTAGGCTACACCTTC.